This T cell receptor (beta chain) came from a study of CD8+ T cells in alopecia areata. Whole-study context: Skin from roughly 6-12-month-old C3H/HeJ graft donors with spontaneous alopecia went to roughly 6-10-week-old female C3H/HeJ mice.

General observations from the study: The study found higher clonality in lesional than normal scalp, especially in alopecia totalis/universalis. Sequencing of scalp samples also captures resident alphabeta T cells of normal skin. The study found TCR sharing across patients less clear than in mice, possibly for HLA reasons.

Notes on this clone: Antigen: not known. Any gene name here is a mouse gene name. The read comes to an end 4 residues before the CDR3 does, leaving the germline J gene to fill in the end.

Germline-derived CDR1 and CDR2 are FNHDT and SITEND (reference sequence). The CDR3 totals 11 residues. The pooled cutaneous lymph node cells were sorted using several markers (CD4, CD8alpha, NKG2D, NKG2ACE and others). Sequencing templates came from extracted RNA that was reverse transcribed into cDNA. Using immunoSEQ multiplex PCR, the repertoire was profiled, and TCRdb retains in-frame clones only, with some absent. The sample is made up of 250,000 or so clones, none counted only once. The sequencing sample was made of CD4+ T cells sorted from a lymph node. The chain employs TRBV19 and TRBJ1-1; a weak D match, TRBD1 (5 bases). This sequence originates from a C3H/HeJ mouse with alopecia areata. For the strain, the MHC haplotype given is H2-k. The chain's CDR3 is CASSRTTEVFF. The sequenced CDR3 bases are TGTGCCAGCAGTCGGACAACA.